One and the same sample provided the 10 T cell receptor beta chains below, sequenced in a study of blood T cell repertoires in COVID-19. The assay was immunoSEQ multiplex PCR, and TCRdb's table has in-frame clones only and misses some. Among more than 85,000 clones listed, 65% to 90% were seen once. The sequenced material came from peripheral blood. The receptors come from a man in his sixties with acute or convalescent COVID-19.

The table lists this clone with a count of one. V usage is TRBV7-2 and J usage is TRBJ2-3; 10 nucleotides align to TRBD2. Germline V gives CDR1 SGHTA, CDR2 FQGNSA. Germline trimming cut 8 bases from V and 4 bases from J; bases unmatched to any gene: 6. This CDR3 comprises 14 residues. The CDR3 region has the DNA TGTGCCAGCGGAGAGCGGGGGGGCGCAGATACGCAGTATTTT. This codes for CASGERGGADTQYF.

This chain joins TRBV5-1 and TRBJ2-7; 9 nucleotides match TRBD1. Unmatched junction bases numbered 8, after V lost 4 bases and J lost 6 bases. Germline values: CDR1 SGHRS, CDR2 YFSETQ. The CDR3 extends over 14 amino acids. For the CDR3, the DNA is TGCGCCAGCAGCGATGGGACAGGGCGTAGCGAGCAGTACGTC. Protein: CASSDGTGRSEQYV.

This clone was counted a single time. CDR3 bases: TGCGCCAGCAGCTGGACAGGGGGGACCTACGAGCAGTACTTC. This translates into CASSWTGGTYEQYF. The chain uses TRBV5-1 and TRBJ2-7; 10 nucleotides align to TRBD1. With 3 bases clipped from V and 2 bases from J, the junction kept 2 bases outside the gene matches. Looked up from germline, CDR1 is SGHRS and CDR2 is YFSETQ. This CDR3 comprises 14 residues. The complete variable domain, with remaining parts taken from reference TRBV5-1 and TRBJ2-7, reads KAGVTQTPRYLIKTRGQQVTLSCSPISGHRSVSWYQQTPGQGLQFLFEYFSETQRNKGNFPGRFSGRQFSNSRSEMNVSTLELGDSALYLCASSWTGGTYEQYFGPGTRLTVT.

The V gene is TRBV11-1, the J gene TRBJ2-2; D possibly corresponds to TRBD1 (6 bases). CDR1 is SGHAT and CDR2 is FQDESV in the germline V gene (reference sequence). Trimming cost V 5 bases and J 3 bases, with 13 bases left between them. The CDR3 has 15 residues. The chain's CDR3 is CASSMPRGDTGELFF. CDR3 coding DNA: TGTGCCAGCAGCATGCCCAGGGGTGACACCGGGGAGCTGTTTTTT. Using reference TRBV11-1 and TRBJ2-2 for the parts outside the CDR3, the full variable domain is EAEVAQSPRYKITEKSQAVAFWCDPISGHATLYWYRQILGQGPELLVQFQDESVVDDSQLPKDRFSAERLKGVDSTLKIQPAELGDSAMYLCASSMPRGDTGELFFGEGSRLTVL.

The V gene is TRBV6-5, the J gene TRBJ2-1; 9 bases align to TRBD2. Germline values: CDR1 MNHEY, CDR2 SVGAGI. This CDR3 is 15 amino acids long. The ends lost 0 bases at V and 5 bases at J; junction bases unmatched: 2. CDR3 bases: TGTGCCAGCAGTTACTCGGCTAGCGGGAACAATGAGCAGTTCTTC. It yields the protein CASSYSASGNNEQFF.

This sequence joins TRBV19 and TRBJ2-1; TRBD2 matches 8 bases. The germline V gene has CDR1 LNHDA and CDR2 SQIVND (reference sequence). V lost 3 bases and J lost 7; bases outside the gene matches: 8. This CDR3 comprises 15 residues. CDR3 region: CASSIGGTSRNEQFF. The CDR3 DNA reads as TGTGCCAGTAGTATCGGCGGGACTAGTAGGAATGAGCAGTTCTTC. Supplemented by reference TRBV19 and TRBJ2-1, the full variable domain reads DGGITQSPKYLFRKEGQNVTLSCEQNLNHDAMYWYRQDPGQGLRLIYYSQIVNDFQKGDIAEGYSVSREKKESFPLTVTSAQKNPTAFYLCASSIGGTSRNEQFFGPGTRLTVL.

The chain is built from TRBV10-3 and TRBJ2-5; D is unclear. CDR1 ENHRY and CDR2 SYGVKD come from the germline V gene. The V gene lost 4 bases and the J gene lost 3 bases, with 6 bases spanning the gap. CDR3 length equals 12 residues. The CDR3 here is CAISGPEETQYF. For the CDR3, the DNA is TGTGCCATCAGTGGTCCTGAAGAGACCCAGTACTTC.

The V gene is TRBV28, the J gene TRBJ2-7; possible D gene TRBD2, 6 bases. This CDR3 is built from 14 residues. CDR1 MDHEN and CDR2 SYDVKM come from the germline V gene. The germline V and J ends were trimmed by 7 bases and 9 bases, with 22 bases remaining between them. DNA of the CDR3: TGTGCCAGCAAATCTGTGATGGGGGGTATCGGGCAGTACGTC. This sequence encodes CASKSVMGGIGQYV.

V usage is TRBV2 and J usage is TRBJ1-6; TRBD1 aligns across 9 bases. The germline gives CDR1 SNHLY, CDR2 FYNNEI. This CDR3 has 13 amino acids. Trimming at V came to 8 bases and at J to 8 bases, leaving 4 bases not matched to a gene. The CDR3 DNA sequence: TGTGCCAGCCGGACAGGGGCCGATTCACCCCTCCACTTT. Translated: CASRTGADSPLHF.

The rearrangement joins TRBV27 to TRBJ1-5, with D perhaps TRBD1 (6 bases). Germline-derived CDR1 and CDR2 are MNHEY and SMNVEV (reference sequence). The V end lost 3 bases, the J end lost 3 bases, and 12 bases lay between the germline ends. The CDR3 is made up of 15 amino acids. CDR3 sequence: CASSFNRALNQPQHF. CDR3 bases: TGTGCCAGCAGTTTTAACAGGGCCCTCAATCAGCCCCAGCATTTT.